This is a list of T cell receptor beta chains from one sample in a study of blood T cell repertoires in COVID-19. TCRdb's table, derived via immunoSEQ multiplex PCR, lists solely in-frame clones and lacks some. The profile shows 300,000 or so clones, about 90% of them singletons. The sequenced sample consisted of peripheral blood. These receptors were collected from a woman aged 40 to 50 with acute or convalescent COVID-19. The CDR3 runs from the conserved cysteine through the conserved F or W. The D gene is left open where the match is weak. Clone size, where shown, is once, few, many, or a class for clones that have expanded.

V gene: TRBV15
D gene: TRBD1
clone size: .
J gene: TRBJ1-1
CDR3 protein: CATSSKHLQGAEAEAFF
CDR3 DNA: TGTGCCACCAGCAGTAAACACTTACAGGGGGCGGAAGCTGAAGCTTTCTTT

V gene: TRBV19
D gene: TRBD1
clone size: .
J gene: TRBJ1-5
CDR3 protein: CASSIVTGEYQPQHF
CDR3 DNA: TGTGCCAGTAGTATCGTGACAGGGGAGTATCAGCCCCAGCATTTT

V gene: TRBV20-1
D gene: .
clone size: .
J gene: TRBJ1-1
CDR3 protein: CSASRGTVMNTEAFF
CDR3 DNA: TGCAGTGCTAGTCGGGGGACCGTCATGAACACTGAAGCTTTCTTT

V gene: TRBV6-1
D gene: TRBD1
clone size: .
J gene: TRBJ1-2
CDR3 protein: CASSEGNTGDGYTF
CDR3 DNA: TGTGCCAGCAGTGAAGGTAACACAGGGGATGGCTACACCTTC

V gene: TRBV7-3
D gene: TRBD1
clone size: .
J gene: TRBJ2-3
CDR3 protein: CASSPGTGTDTQYF
CDR3 DNA: TGTGCCAGCAGCCCCGGGACAGGCACAGATACGCAGTATTTT

V gene: TRBV7-9
D gene: .
clone size: .
J gene: TRBJ1-1
CDR3 protein: CASSKGGYTEAFF
CDR3 DNA: TGTGCCAGCAGCAAGGGGGGGTACACTGAAGCTTTCTTT

V gene: TRBV19
D gene: TRBD1
clone size: .
J gene: TRBJ2-1
CDR3 protein: CASRFRDRGIEQFF
CDR3 DNA: TGTGCCAGTAGATTCCGGGACAGGGGGATTGAGCAGTTCTTC

V gene: TRBV5-1
D gene: .
clone size: .
J gene: TRBJ1-2
CDR3 protein: CASSYTGPSGNGYTF
CDR3 DNA: TGCGCCAGCAGCTATACAGGGCCCTCGGGCAATGGCTACACCTTC

V gene: TRBV27
D gene: .
clone size: .
J gene: TRBJ2-5
CDR3 protein: CASRRAQETQYF
CDR3 DNA: TGTGCCAGCCGAAGAGCCCAAGAGACCCAGTACTTC

V gene: TRBV6-1
D gene: TRBD1
clone size: once
J gene: TRBJ2-5
CDR3 protein: CASSEPRGPRMETQYF
CDR3 DNA: TGTGCCAGCAGTGAACCCAGGGGGCCTCGGATGGAGACCCAGTACTTC

V gene: TRBV5-1
D gene: TRBD2
clone size: .
J gene: TRBJ2-3
CDR3 protein: CASSELAGAGTDTQYF
CDR3 DNA: TGCGCCAGCAGCGAACTAGCGGGGGCCGGCACAGATACGCAGTATTTT

V gene: TRBV14
D gene: .
clone size: .
J gene: TRBJ1-1
CDR3 protein: CASSQPLGRGITAEAFF
CDR3 DNA: TGTGCCAGCAGCCAACCCCTGGGCAGGGGCATCACGGCTGAAGCTTTCTTT

V gene: TRBV7-2
D gene: .
clone size: .
J gene: TRBJ2-5
CDR3 protein: CASSSLAGGTQYF
CDR3 DNA: TGTGCCAGCAGCTCGTTGGCGGGTGGGACCCAGTACTTC

V gene: TRBV2
D gene: TRBD1
clone size: .
J gene: TRBJ1-2
CDR3 protein: CASSGDRGLGTF
CDR3 DNA: TGTGCCAGCAGTGGGGACAGGGGCCTAGGGACCTTC

V gene: TRBV2
D gene: .
clone size: few
J gene: TRBJ1-4
CDR3 protein: CASSRGFKDEKLFF
CDR3 DNA: TGTGCCAGCAGCCGCGGATTTAAGGATGAAAAACTGTTTTTT

V gene: TRBV9
D gene: TRBD2
clone size: .
J gene: TRBJ2-2
CDR3 protein: CASSVDSGGLIGGELFF
CDR3 DNA: TGTGCCAGCAGCGTAGATAGCGGGGGCCTCATTGGAGGGGAGCTGTTTTTT

V gene: TRBV5-1
D gene: .
clone size: .
J gene: TRBJ1-1
CDR3 protein: CASSLEGQGGEAFF
CDR3 DNA: TGCGCCAGCAGCTTGGAGGGTCAAGGGGGTGAGGCTTTCTTT

V gene: TRBV3-1/TRBV3-2
D gene: .
clone size: .
J gene: TRBJ1-2
CDR3 protein: CASSQEGQFNYGYTF
CDR3 DNA: TGTGCCAGCAGCCAAGAGGGGCAGTTTAACTATGGCTACACCTTC

V gene: TRBV19
D gene: .
clone size: .
J gene: TRBJ1-6
CDR3 protein: CASKPSSYNSPLHF
CDR3 DNA: TGTGCCAGTAAGCCGAGCTCCTATAATTCACCCCTCCACTTT

V gene: TRBV18
D gene: .
clone size: once
J gene: TRBJ1-3
CDR3 protein: CASSPPPGGTIYF
CDR3 DNA: TGTGCCAGCTCACCACCGCCCGGCGGCACCATATATTTT

V gene: TRBV2
D gene: TRBD1
clone size: .
J gene: TRBJ2-3
CDR3 protein: CASRRGQGITDTQYF
CDR3 DNA: TGTGCCAGCAGGAGAGGACAGGGAATCACAGATACGCAGTATTTT

V gene: TRBV2
D gene: .
clone size: .
J gene: TRBJ1-6
CDR3 protein: CASREVGGSPLHF
CDR3 DNA: TGTGCCAGCAGGGAGGTCGGAGGTTCACCCCTCCACTTT

V gene: TRBV4-2
D gene: .
clone size: .
J gene: TRBJ1-1
CDR3 protein: CASSPRRDTHTEAFF
CDR3 DNA: TGTGCCAGCAGCCCCCGCCGGGACACACACACTGAAGCTTTCTTT

V gene: TRBV2
D gene: .
clone size: .
J gene: TRBJ1-1
CDR3 protein: CASSAQPNTEAFF
CDR3 DNA: TGTGCCAGCAGTGCACAGCCGAACACTGAAGCTTTCTTT

V gene: TRBV5-1
D gene: .
clone size: .
J gene: TRBJ2-3
CDR3 protein: CASSSTVGTDTQYF
CDR3 DNA: TGCGCCAGCAGCTCCACAGTAGGCACAGATACGCAGTATTTT

V gene: TRBV6-1
D gene: TRBD1
clone size: .
J gene: TRBJ1-4
CDR3 protein: CASSERPGQGMEKLFF
CDR3 DNA: TGTGCCAGCAGTGAAAGACCGGGACAGGGTATGGAAAAACTGTTTTTT